The T cell receptor (beta chain) under discussion was sequenced for a study of blood T cell repertoires in COVID-19. On the study more broadly: From the United States, Italy and Spain came samples of acute and convalescent COVID-19. Sources were T cells, B-cell-depleted T cells, or PBMCs; the material itself was cDNA or gDNA.

The repertoire was sequenced with immunoSEQ multiplex PCR; TCRdb's copy has only in-frame clones and lacks some. Here the sample spans 160,000 or so clones, 80% to 85% being singletons. Recovery meant two consecutive negative NP/OP PCR tests, professional clearance, or resolved symptoms. V shed 1 base and J shed 0 bases, with 13 bases lying between them. This CDR3 is 17 amino acids long. CDR1 is MNHNS, CDR2 SASEGT, per germline. J is TRBJ1-3 and V is TRBV6-1; D is possibly TRBD1 (6 bases). This receptor was identified in a woman in her fifties or sixties who had recovered from COVID-19. Sequenced input: PBMCs or T cells enriched from blood (not recorded which). The CDR3 DNA reads TGTGCCAGCAGTGAAGGATATGCGGGGGCCTCTGGAAACACCATATATTTT. It encodes CASSEGYAGASGNTIYF.